This TCR beta chain was obtained from a study of shared clonotypes between healthy human individuals. Study observations and caveats: Read depth was anticipated to influence clonotype sharing among donors.

Germline loops: CDR1 SEHNR, CDR2 FQNEAQ (reference sequence). The length of the CDR3 is 15 residues. V was pared by 6 bases and J by 1 base, with 15 bases between. Terminally differentiated effector memory CD45RA+ cells were excluded from the naive CD8 cells, which were CD45RO-negative and positively selected for CCR7. A word on this clone: Its specificity is not known.

Assay used: immunoSEQ multiplex PCR; TCRdb lists only in-frame clones, some missing. Of about 680,000 clones listed, about 92% are singletons. The receptor was isolated from a man younger than 40 in good health. The chain carries TRBV7-9 and TRBJ2-5; the D is unclear. The specimen sequenced was naive CD8+ T cells sorted from blood. In DNA, the CDR3 is TGTGCCAGCAGTTCCCCCTGGGCAATCCAAGAGACCCAGTACTTC. Protein sequence: CASSSPWAIQETQYF.